This T cell receptor beta chain was recovered during a study of CD8 T cells in Susac syndrome. CD8+ and CD4+ T cells from blood underwent TCR beta sequencing, which was carried out in a high-throughput format. RNA in amounts of roughly 0.45 to 1 ug was reverse transcribed with random hexamers. MiXCR, run by TCRdb on the immunoSEQ multiplex PCR reads, gives a single entry per CDR3 protein. Of under 200,000 distinct CDR3 sequences listed, around 95% were seen once; the top ten hold approximately 0.094%. Input material: CD4+ T cells from PBMCs. The TCR originated in a human donor in good health.

CDR3 sequence (DNA): TGCAGTGCTCCCCGGGGAGGAGGTGACACCGGGGAGCTGTTTTTT. Protein sequence: CSAPRGGGDTGELFF. The chain is built from TRBV20-1 and TRBJ2-2; TRBD2 is a possible D gene (6 bases). The germline V and J ends were trimmed by 5 bases and 3 bases, with 16 bases remaining between them. Germline V gives CDR1 DFQATT, CDR2 SNEGSKA (reference sequence). CDR3 length: 15 amino acids.